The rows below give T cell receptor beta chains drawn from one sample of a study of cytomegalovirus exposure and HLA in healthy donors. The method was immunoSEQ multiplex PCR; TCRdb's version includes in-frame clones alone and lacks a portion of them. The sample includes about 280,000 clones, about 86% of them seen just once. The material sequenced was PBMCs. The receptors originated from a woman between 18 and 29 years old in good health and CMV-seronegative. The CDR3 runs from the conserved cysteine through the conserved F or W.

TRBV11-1 CASSRDRGADTQYF
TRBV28 CASSYPGGGEKLFF
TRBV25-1 CASKSGRAYEQYF
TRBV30 CAWTGGEETQYF
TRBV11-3 CASSPRDSTFAEQYF
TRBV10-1 CASSPSLAGNNEQFF
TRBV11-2 CASSLGGGSNYGYTF
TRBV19 CASSWTSGSSKEQYF
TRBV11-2 CASSSSSTGSGYGYTF
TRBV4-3 CASSQIGTEAFF
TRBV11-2 CASSLGGRGTEAFF
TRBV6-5 CASSWDRESYTF
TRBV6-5 CAVRGRGVNQPQHF
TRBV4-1 CASSQGQTGSYEQYF
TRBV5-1 CASSFGGDYGYTF
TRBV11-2 CASSLFGGGVSDTQYF
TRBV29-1 CSVLGQSLSSGANVLTF
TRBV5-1 CASRQSSSGNTIYF
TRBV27 CASRSPPDGLYEQYF
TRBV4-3 CASRLSASSDTQYF
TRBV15 CATSSGGTRVPYTGELFF
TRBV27 CASSFTINTEAFF
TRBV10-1 CASSESLEGTYGYTF
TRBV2 CASSEAGARGYTF
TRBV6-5 CASTRTGFEGDTQYF
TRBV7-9 CASSLLPGQGDNEQFF
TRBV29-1 CSVEDGASGGRNTGELFF
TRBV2 CASNPAGVNEQYF
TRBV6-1 CAVHRGSGANVLTF
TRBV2 CASRGEVMGSYNEQFF
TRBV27 CASSLSPGIYEQYF
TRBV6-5 CASSYGAPTEAFF
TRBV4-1 CASSQVLSGKANYGYTF
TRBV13 CASSPSRDSHSPLHF
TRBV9 CASSVGGLSGYTF
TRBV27 CASSSTGFWYGYTF
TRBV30 CAWATGTGNEKLFF
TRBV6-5 CASSLRDRGEQYF
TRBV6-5 CASSYRRDSNQPQHF
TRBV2 CASSGMGLAGVGF